One and the same sample provided the 2 T cell receptor beta chains below, sequenced in a study of T cell changes during pregnancy in multiple sclerosis. Only in-frame clones appear in the TCRdb table, and some are missing; sequencing was by immunoSEQ multiplex PCR. This repertoire shows about 89,000 clones, roughly 94% found once; its top ten account for approximately 0.8%. The sample consisted of peripheral blood, taken in the third trimester of pregnancy. Source of these receptors: a female donor with multiple sclerosis, enrolled in a pregnancy study.

This sequence joins TRBV6-1 and TRBJ2-1, with D possibly TRBD2 on 5 matching bases. Germline loops: CDR1 MNHNS, CDR2 SASEGT. V gave up 7 bases and J gave up 7 bases, with 14 bases separating them. CDR3 length: 13 amino acids. CDR3 bases: TGTGCCAGCATAGGGCTAGCTAAGAATGAGCAGTTCTTC. The encoded protein is CASIGLAKNEQFF.

V gene TRBV9 combines with J gene TRBJ2-3; possibly TRBD1 for D (6 bases). Germline CDR1 and CDR2: SGDLS and YYNGEE. Trimming took 3 bases from V and 6 from J, leaving 14 bases between them. This CDR3 is 14 amino acids long. As DNA, the CDR3 is TGTGCCAGCAGCGGCCGAACAGGGACGGATACGCAGTATTTT. Its translation: CASSGRTGTDTQYF.